This T cell receptor beta chain came from a study of T cells in Graves' hyperthyroidism and ophthalmopathy. Those patients with uncontrolled infection, other autoimmune disease, pregnancy or lactation were excluded. General observations from the study: Expanded thyroid clonotypes (above 0.001) were mostly also found in blood. Separating ophthalmopathy from stable hyperthyroidism was achieved by a 13 V-J model. Median prediction lead before ophthalmopathy onset was 6 to 8 months with the model.

This clonotype came up a few times. Antigen unknown. This CDR3 has 15 amino acids. V was clipped by 10 bases and J by 0 bases, with 18 bases between them. From RNA transcripts, TCR beta CDR3 regions were amplified. An initial round of RT-PCR targeting the TCR CDR3 relied on the HTBI primer set. TCRdb used MiXCR to reprocess the multiplex PCR reads, holding one entry per CDR3 protein. The table shows 500,000 to 650,000 distinct CDR3 sequences, with approximately 48% occurring only once. The sequence was collected from an adult woman with Graves' disease, either hyperthyroidism or ophthalmopathy (not recorded which). V gene TRBV12-3 or TRBV12-4 combines with J gene TRBJ1-1; the D is unclear. The specimen was peripheral blood or thyroid tissue (not recorded which). CDR3 amino acids: CAISQVRGMNTEAFF. CDR3 nucleotides: TGTGCCATCAGCCAAGTGAGAGGGATGAACACTGAAGCTTTCTTT.